The clone carrying this TCR beta chain was found many times. Its antigen is not known. The sample belongs to a study of CD8 T cells in ankylosing spondylitis. Findings and limits, study-wide: Disease-linked clones proved CD8+ and comparatively uncommon in peripheral blood. There was a TCR beta motif, made of several highly homologous variants, that appeared characteristic of ankylosing spondylitis blood. Reported data indicate significant enrichment of disease-linked clones within matched ankylosing spondylitis synovial fluid.

Quantitative 5'-RACE with molecular barcodes generated TCR beta libraries. TCRdb re-called the 5' RACE reads through MiXCR, storing one row per CDR3 protein. The repertoire has 300,000 to 400,000 distinct CDR3 sequences, roughly 15% of them found once; the top ten carry roughly 0.99%. This TCR was recovered from a male donor with ankylosing spondylitis or in good health (not recorded which). Material for sequencing was blood, either unsorted or a sorted T cell fraction (not recorded which).

Here the CDR3 reads CASSLEGPHIEAFF. The CDR3 DNA sequence: TGTGCCAGCAGCTTAGAGGGACCGCACATTGAAGCTTTCTTT. The V and J genes are TRBV7-9 and TRBJ1-1; a weak D match, TRBD1 (5 bases). The CDR3 runs 14 residues. CDR1 is SEHNR, CDR2 FQNEAQ, per germline (reference sequence). The ends were cut back, 1 base at V and 7 bases at J, with 13 bases in the middle.